The next 20 T cell receptor beta chains were all read from a single sample in a study of blood T cells in healthy people across ages. A second PCR of roughly 7 to 11 cycles used a sample-barcoded 5' primer and a J-beta primer mix. TCRdb analysed the 5' RACE reads with MiXCR anew, one entry per CDR3 protein. The sample has 750,000 to 850,000 distinct CDR3 sequences, more than 20% seen once. These data also formed part of another study, on T cells of mothers and their children.

The sequencing input was blood. Receptors originate from a boy aged 5-17 years in good health.

This sequence joins TRBV7-2 and TRBJ2-1, with 9 bases identical to TRBD2. The germline gives CDR1 SGHTA, CDR2 FQGNSA. With 2 bases clipped from V and 5 bases from J, the junction kept 7 bases outside the gene matches. The CDR3 is 16 residues long. CDR3: CASSLRSGRLNNEQFF. Here the CDR3 DNA reads TGTGCCAGCAGCTTAAGAAGCGGGAGGCTAAACAATGAGCAGTTCTTC.

The rearrangement uses TRBV2 and TRBJ1-1, with 8 bases lining up with TRBD1. The CDR3 spans 18 residues. The ends lost 7 bases at V and 4 bases at J; junction bases unmatched: 20. Germline V CDR1 and CDR2: SNHLY, FYNNEI. The CDR3 nucleotides are TGTGCCAGCACCTCGGGGCCAGACAGGGGAGTATTTCGCACTGAAGCTTTCTTT. Translation: CASTSGPDRGVFRTEAFF.

This clonotype appeared a few times. The chain recombines TRBV6-2 or TRBV6-3 with TRBJ2-1, with 7 bases aligning to TRBD2. The CDR3 has 15 amino acids. The J segment lost 4 bases and the V segment lost 0 bases, leaving 3 bases of the junction unmatched. Germline CDR1 MNHEY, CDR2 SVGEGT. CDR3 bases: TGTGCCAGCAGTTACTCCGGGACTACGTACAATGAGCAGTTCTTC. Translation: CASSYSGTTYNEQFF.

This clonotype was observed a handful of times. The chain carries TRBV12-3 or TRBV12-4 and TRBJ1-1; 10 bases are shared with TRBD1. This CDR3 is 15 amino acids long. The J segment lost 1 base and the V segment lost 6 bases, leaving 5 bases of the junction unmatched. The CDR3 bases are TGTGCCAGCAGCGACAGGGGGCAGGGGAACACTGAAGCTTTCTTT. Amino acid sequence: CASSDRGQGNTEAFF.

This clonotype was counted only a few times. The rearrangement joins TRBV6-2 or TRBV6-3 to TRBJ2-1, with TRBD2 matching over 11 bases. The V and J ends lost 2 bases and 6 bases, in that order; junction bases with no gene match: 9. Germline values: CDR1 MNHEY, CDR2 SVGEGT. This CDR3 is 17 amino acids long. The CDR3 DNA is TGTGCCAGCAGTTACGGAAAACTAGCGGGAGCCCCCAATGAGCAGTTCTTC. This encodes CASSYGKLAGAPNEQFF.

V is TRBV4-1 and J is TRBJ2-3; no clear D. CDR1 and CDR2 (germline): MGHRA, YSYEKL. Trimming stripped 0 bases from V and 3 bases from J, with 7 bases between. CDR3 length: 14 amino acids. CDR3 sequence reads: CASSQEIRTDTQYF. In DNA form, the CDR3 reads TGCGCCAGCAGCCAAGAGATTAGGACAGATACGCAGTATTTT.

In its sample, this clonotype was seen a few times. The CDR3 region is CASSLGTGRTLAKNIQYF. The CDR3 DNA reads as TGTGCCAGCAGTTTAGGTACAGGCCGGACCCTAGCCAAAAACATTCAGTACTTC. This chain links TRBV28 with TRBJ2-4; D is possibly TRBD1 (5 bases). The CDR3 is made up of 18 amino acids. Trimming shortened V by 2 bases and J by 0 bases, and 17 bases separated the two germline ends. Germline V gene sequence: CDR1 MDHEN, CDR2 SYDVKM. The full variable domain, completed using reference TRBV28 and TRBJ2-4, is DVKVTQSSRYLVKRTGEKVFLECVQDMDHENMFWYRQDPGLGLRLIYFSYDVKMKEKGDIPEGYSVSREKKERFSLILESASTNQTSMYLCASSLGTGRTLAKNIQYFGAGTRLSVL.

The table lists this clonotype with a few counts. J is TRBJ2-6 and V is TRBV27; D may match TRBD1 or TRBD2 (5 bases each). This CDR3 has 14 residues. The V gene lost 4 bases and the J gene lost 2 bases, with 6 bases spanning the gap. Germline loops: CDR1 MNHEY, CDR2 SMNVEV (reference sequence). The DNA for the CDR3 is TGTGCCAGCAGTTGGGACGCTGGGGCCAACGTCCTGACTTTC. Translating gives CASSWDAGANVLTF.

A few counts support this clonotype. The rearrangement joins TRBV20-1 to TRBJ2-7; unclear D gene. The CDR3 loop spans 15 amino acids. Trimming cost V 1 base and J 0 bases, with 13 bases left between them. Per the germline V gene, CDR1 is DFQATT and CDR2 is SNEGSKA (reference sequence). The CDR3 DNA sequence: TGCAGTGCTAGAGGGACGGGTAGGAGCTCCTACGAGCAGTACTTC. Translating gives CSARGTGRSSYEQYF.

The chain has TRBV4-2 and TRBJ2-5; D call uncertain. This CDR3 region has 12 residues. V was clipped by 6 bases and J by 4 bases, with 9 bases between them. Per germline, CDR1 LGHNA and CDR2 YNFKEQ. The CDR3 is CASSKERETQYF. CDR3 sequence (DNA): TGTGCCAGCAGTAAAGAGAGAGAGACCCAGTACTTC.

Many counts were recorded for this clonotype. The rearrangement joins TRBV7-9 to TRBJ2-3; the match to TRBD1 covers 8 bases. The germline gives CDR1 SEHNR, CDR2 FQNEAQ (reference sequence). This CDR3 comprises 13 residues. The ends lost 6 bases at V and 5 bases at J; junction bases unmatched: 4. The CDR3 DNA reads TGTGCCAGCAGTTACGGACAGGGAGATACGCAGTATTTT. It specifies CASSYGQGDTQYF.

The chain combines TRBV6-2 or TRBV6-3 with TRBJ2-7; TRBD1 matches at 7 bases. Germline V gene data show CDR1 as MNHEY and CDR2 as SVGEGT. The trim removed 6 bases at V and 3 bases at J, leaving 8 bases unmatched. The CDR3 has 14 amino acids. The CDR3 spells CASSPGQHFYEQYF. The CDR3 nucleotides are TGTGCCAGCAGCCCGGGACAGCATTTCTACGAGCAGTACTTC.

This clonotype was seen only a few times. The chain has TRBV24-1 and TRBJ2-1; 7 nucleotides agree with TRBD1. Trimming cost V 4 bases and J 5 bases; bases outside gene matches: 10. Germline lookup yields CDR1 KGHDR and CDR2 SFDVKD. CDR3 length: 16 residues. The CDR3 here is CATSDARQGLNNEQFF. CDR3 DNA sequence: TGTGCCACCAGTGACGCCCGACAGGGTTTAAACAATGAGCAGTTCTTC.

On this clonotype: One end of the junction varies from germline; a read error may be responsible. The gene calls are TRBV20-1 and TRBJ1-5; the D is unclear. This CDR3 has 16 residues. From germline, CDR1 is DFQATT and CDR2 SNEGSKA (reference sequence). CDR3 sequence reads: CSARDRGVRSDQPQHF. The CDR3 nucleotides are TGCAGTGCTAGAGATCGGGGAGTGCGTAGCGATCAGCCCCAGCATTTT.

V gene TRBV5-5 combines with J gene TRBJ1-1; D may be TRBD1 (5 bases). The V gene's germline CDR1 is SGHKS and CDR2 YYEKEE (reference sequence). Trimming took off 1 base at V and 0 bases at J, with 13 bases between the two ends. This CDR3 has 16 residues. CDR3 amino acids: CASSLSQGSMNTEAFF. The CDR3 region has the DNA TGTGCCAGCAGCTTGTCTCAGGGCTCAATGAACACTGAAGCTTTCTTT.

This clonotype has only a few counts. CDR3 bases: TGTGCCAGCTTCGGGGGTTGTCAGCCCCAGCATTTT. It encodes CASFGGCQPQHF. J is TRBJ1-5 and V is TRBV11-1, with D perhaps matching TRBD1 (5 bases). Germline CDR1 and CDR2: SGHAT and FQDESV (reference sequence). The CDR3 has 12 residues. V gave up 8 bases and J gave up 6 bases, with 11 bases separating them.

This clonotype was counted between two and nine times. The chain links TRBV2 to TRBJ1-1, with D perhaps TRBD1 (6 bases). Germline values: CDR1 SNHLY, CDR2 FYNNEI. The CDR3 is 13 amino acids. V shed 7 bases and J shed 4 bases, with 13 bases lying between them. CDR3 sequence: CASKYRVATEAFF. CDR3 coding DNA: TGTGCCAGCAAATACAGGGTAGCCACTGAAGCTTTCTTT.

This clonotype came up many times. This rearrangement joins TRBV4-3 to TRBJ2-3; 10 nucleotides align to TRBD1. Germline values: CDR1 LGHNA, CDR2 YSLEER. The CDR3 runs 16 residues. The ends lost 4 bases at V and 6 bases at J; junction bases unmatched: 10. CDR3 sequence reads: CASSRSGQGGGDTQYF. CDR3 bases: TGCGCCAGCAGCCGATCTGGACAGGGGGGTGGTGATACGCAGTATTTT.

The table lists this clonotype with a few counts. This chain joins TRBV3-1 and TRBJ2-2; maybe TRBD1 (5 bases). The CDR3 consists of 15 residues. V was clipped by 2 bases and J by 3 bases, with 10 bases between them. Germline loops: CDR1 LGHDT, CDR2 YNNKEL (reference sequence). CDR3 in DNA: TGTGCCAGCAGCCAACTTGGGGCGTACACCGGGGAGCTGTTTTTT. It is translated as CASSQLGAYTGELFF.

The V gene is TRBV7-2, the J gene TRBJ2-5; D ambiguous. Germline-derived CDR1 and CDR2 are SGHTA and FQGNSA. The CDR3 runs 14 residues. V dropped 4 bases and J dropped 5 bases, with 14 bases sitting between them. The CDR3 region has the DNA TGTGCCAGCAGCTCAGTGGGTAGTTGGGAGACCCAGTACTTC. Translated: CASSSVGSWETQYF.